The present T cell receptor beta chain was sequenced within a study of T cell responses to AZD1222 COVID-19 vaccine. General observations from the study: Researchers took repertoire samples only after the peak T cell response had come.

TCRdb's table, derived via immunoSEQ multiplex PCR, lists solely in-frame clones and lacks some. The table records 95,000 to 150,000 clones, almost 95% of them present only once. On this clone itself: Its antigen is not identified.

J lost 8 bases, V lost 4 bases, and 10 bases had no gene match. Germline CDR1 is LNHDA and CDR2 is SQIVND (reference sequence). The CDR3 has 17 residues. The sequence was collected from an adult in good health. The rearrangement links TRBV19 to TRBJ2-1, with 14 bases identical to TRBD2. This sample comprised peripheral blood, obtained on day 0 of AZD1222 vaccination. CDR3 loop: CASSTRTGLAGAHEQFF. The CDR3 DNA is TGTGCCAGTAGTACCCGCACGGGACTAGCGGGGGCGCATGAGCAGTTCTTC.